This T cell receptor beta chain emerged from a study of T cell repertoires in cytomegalovirus infection. In the study overall: From public TCR beta signatures came an indication of both CMV infection and matching HLA type. Study-wide points: Dominating the ex vivo response were TCR beta clonotypes that were CMV-specific and HLA-C-restricted.

V was trimmed by 0 bases and J by 4 bases, leaving 12 bases between them. The CDR3 loop spans 15 amino acids. CDR1 and CDR2 from the germline V gene are LGHNA and YSLEER. TCRdb called the reads again in MiXCR, with one record for every CDR3 protein. The table has 100,000 to 150,000 distinct CDR3 sequences, 32% seen once. This clonotype was detected a few times. Its antigen remains unidentified. Source: CD8+ T cells from cultured PBMCs, taken from culture after CMV antigen stimulation. This TCR derives from a human donor in good health (CMV status not recorded). Some clones in this sample may be carry-over from other donors' samples. The chain carries TRBV4-3 and TRBJ1-1; the D gene is possibly TRBD1 (5 bases). The CDR3 DNA follows: TGCGCCAGCAGCCAAGAGCGGGACTTGGGCACTGAAGCTTTCTTT. Protein product: CASSQERDLGTEAFF.